This TCR beta chain was sequenced for a study of blood T cell repertoires in COVID-19. Study information: T cells, B-cell-depleted T cells, or PBMCs provided the cDNA or gDNA that served as material.

In the source study's methods: Amplification from reference gene primers served as the basis for estimated nucleated cell counts. Repertoires were generated with immunoSEQ multiplex PCR, while TCRdb's copy carries only in-frame clones and drops some. The V and J calls and clone size come from that table; D and trimming were worked out from the DNA. This sample has approximately 150,000 clones, with less than 85% found just once. Seattle researchers signed up patients amid active infection and tracked them longitudinally. The J segment lost 4 bases and the V segment lost 4 bases, leaving 13 bases of the junction unmatched. The CDR3 sequence is 18 residues long. Germline assignment: CDR1 KGHDR and CDR2 SFDVKD.

The sequence was collected from a woman aged 55-75 years with COVID-19, enrolled during active disease. The V gene is TRBV24-1, the J gene TRBJ2-3; 10 bases are a match to TRBD2. Sequenced material: peripheral blood. The CDR3 bases are TGTGCCACCAGTGACAGTCTCCGAACCGGGACTAGCGCAGATACGCAGTATTTT. The encoded protein is CATSDSLRTGTSADTQYF.